This TCR beta chain emerged from a study of shared T cell receptors in the human thymus. The repertoire was sequenced with immunoSEQ multiplex PCR; TCRdb's copy has only in-frame clones and lacks some. The sample carries around 68,000 clones, about 95% recorded once. The germline CDR1 and CDR2 sequences are MNHEY and SVGAGI. V lost 7 bases to trimming and J lost 3 bases; unmatched junction nucleotides: 3. The CDR3 runs to 13 residues. The chain employs TRBV6-5 and TRBJ1-2; TRBD1 agrees at 9 bases. The source of this sequence is a human donor. The sequencing sample was made of thymocytes. CDR3 bases: TGTGCCAGCATCGGGACAGGGTACTATGGCTACACCTTC. Its protein product is CASIGTGYYGYTF.